This T cell receptor beta chain was recorded in a study of T cell responses to AZD1222 COVID-19 vaccine. Findings and limits, study-wide: Sampled repertoires all dated from after the peak T cell response. Donors in the cohort were predominantly white British and more often female, and clonal diversity was possibly underestimated. Spike-specific TCR breadth and depth went up after people got two AZD1222 doses. Close to half of spike-specific TCRs reportedly recognize unmutated variant regions.

This clone appeared a single time. The target antigen is unknown. Using immunoSEQ multiplex PCR, the repertoire was profiled, and TCRdb retains in-frame clones only, with some absent. The table shows about 46,000 clones, with 80% to 90% occurring only once. This CDR3 has 13 amino acids. Trimming pared 5 bases from V and 4 bases from J, leaving 11 bases between. The germline V gene has CDR1 SGHTA and CDR2 FQGNSA. The rearrangement joins TRBV7-2 to TRBJ1-2, with TRBD1 as a possible D gene (5 bases). This TCR was sampled from an adult who received the AZD1222 COVID-19 vaccine. Sequencing was performed on peripheral blood, taken 28 days after the second AZD1222 dose. The CDR3, as DNA: TGTGCCAGCAGCCGGGGGGGTAGCTATGGCTACACCTTC. This encodes CASSRGGSYGYTF.